These 16 T cell receptor beta chains were sequenced from one sample in a study of HIV-infected patients and healthy controls (dated by TCRdb to the mid-2010s). Receptors were amplified or captured by 5' RACE. The sequencing machine was an Illumina MiSeq. TCRdb's own reprocessing of the public reads used fastp at Q25 and MiXCR and kept productive beta chains. When rows share a CDR3 protein, they turn into one entry using the most common DNA and genes. For this sample the table gives around 20,000 distinct CDR3 sequences, of which approximately 19% were detected only once. Around 34% of the sample goes to the ten largest clones. Sequencing input: CD8+ T cells from blood. The receptors stem from a human donor in good health.

This clonotype was recorded many times. The chain employs TRBV4-1 and TRBJ2-2; D gene unclear. The length of the CDR3 is 14 residues. V was shortened by 1 base and J by 1 base, with 4 bases between the two germline ends. From germline, CDR1 is MGHRA and CDR2 YSYEKL. The CDR3: CASSQVGNTGELFF. Written as DNA, the CDR3 is TGCGCCAGCAGCCAAGTGGGGAACACCGGGGAGCTGTTTTTT.

The chain combines TRBV6-6 with TRBJ1-6; the D is unclear. This CDR3 has 18 amino acids. V was cut by 2 bases and J by 6 bases, with 20 bases left in between. Germline CDR1 MNHNY, CDR2 SVGAGI (reference sequence). The CDR3 loop reads CASSYGLEVVGPNSPLHF. CDR3 sequence (DNA): TGTGCCAGCAGTTACGGGCTTGAAGTCGTAGGCCCTAATTCACCCCTCCACTTT.

Note on this clonotype: A much larger clonotype is one base distant, so this may be a read error. The chain employs TRBV7-8 and TRBJ2-1, with a tentative D call TRBD2 (5 bases). The CDR3 extends over 12 amino acids. The germline V and J ends were trimmed by 4 bases and 10 bases, with 11 bases remaining between them. Per germline, CDR1 SGHVS and CDR2 FQNEAQ. CDR3 residues: CASSSARREQFF. Written as DNA, the CDR3 is TGTGCCAGCAGCTCCGCCCGGAGGGAGCAGTTCTTC.

This clonotype was seen only once. J is TRBJ1-5 and V is TRBV27, with D uncertain. CDR1 MNHEY and CDR2 SMNVEV come from the germline V gene (reference sequence). The V end lost 5 bases, the J end lost 2 bases, and 10 bases lay between the germline ends. The CDR3 covers 14 residues. The CDR3 nucleotides are TGTGCCAGCAGTCCCGGGCGGGGCAATCAGCCCCAGCATTTT. It encodes CASSPGRGNQPQHF.

By share, this clonotype counts as medium-sized. The genes are TRBV27 and TRBJ1-6, with D maybe TRBD1 (5 bases). The V gene lost 6 bases and the J gene lost 7 bases, with 16 bases spanning the gap. The CDR3 spans 15 residues. Germline CDR1 and CDR2: MNHEY and SMNVEV (reference sequence). CDR3 nucleotide sequence: TGTGCCAGCAGGTTCAGGGCCGACGGGAATTCACCCCTCCACTTT. Protein: CASRFRADGNSPLHF.

The table lists this clonotype with many counts. J is TRBJ2-6 and V is TRBV2, with D maybe TRBD1 (6 bases). The CDR3 length is 15 residues. V was pared by 8 bases and J by 2 bases, with 13 bases between. Germline assignment: CDR1 SNHLY and CDR2 FYNNEI. CDR3 amino acids: CASGDRDTGANVLTF. The CDR3 bases are TGTGCCAGCGGAGACCGGGACACTGGGGCCAACGTCCTGACTTTC.

This clonotype was recorded many times. J is TRBJ2-5 and V is TRBV7-9; 8 positions match TRBD2. CDR3 length: 15 amino acids. Germline trimming cut 5 bases from V and 5 bases from J; bases unmatched to any gene: 10. Germline V gene data show CDR1 as SEHNR and CDR2 as FQNEAQ (reference sequence). DNA of the CDR3: TGTGCCAGCAGCCCGACTAGCGTGGTATCCGAGACCCAGTACTTC. Translation: CASSPTSVVSETQYF.

The CDR3 loop is CASSLFPSGTSSYEQYF. The CDR3 DNA reads TGTGCCAGCAGCTTATTCCCTTCGGGTACGAGCTCCTACGAGCAGTACTTC. The J gene is TRBJ2-7, the V gene TRBV7-9; D not certain. Per the germline V gene, CDR1 is SEHNR and CDR2 is FQNEAQ (reference sequence). V lost 2 bases to trimming and J lost 0 bases, with 17 bases between them. This CDR3 contains 17 residues.

The rearrangement joins TRBV27 to TRBJ1-5; D gene ambiguous. There are 14 residues in the CDR3. The V gene lost 3 bases and the J gene lost 2 bases, with 8 bases spanning the gap. Germline lookup yields CDR1 MNHEY and CDR2 SMNVEV (reference sequence). The CDR3 sequence: CASSLWVGNQPQHF. The CDR3, as DNA: TGTGCCAGCAGTTTGTGGGTTGGCAATCAGCCCCAGCATTTT.

The genes are TRBV6-5 and TRBJ1-2, with D maybe TRBD1 (5 bases). The germline CDR1 and CDR2 sequences are MNHEY and SVGAGI. The CDR3 contains 14 residues. Trimming shortened V by 8 bases and J by 4 bases, and 17 bases separated the two germline ends. This CDR3 reads CASVGGYPSYGYTF. In DNA, the CDR3 is TGTGCCAGCGTTGGGGGGTACCCTTCCTATGGCTACACCTTC.

This clonotype was recorded many times. The chain couples TRBV7-2 to TRBJ2-7, with TRBD1 matching over 9 bases. V lost 3 bases and J lost 0; bases outside the gene matches: 9. Germline V CDR1 and CDR2: SGHTA, FQGNSA. The CDR3 runs 17 residues. The CDR3 coding sequence is TGTGCCAGCAGCTTCCCCCGGGACAGGGTCCCCTCCTACGAGCAGTACTTC. Translation gives CASSFPRDRVPSYEQYF.

This sequence joins TRBV27 and TRBJ1-4; D uncertain. V was cut by 2 bases and J by 0 bases, with 7 bases left in between. The CDR3 contains 15 residues. Germline CDR1 and CDR2: MNHEY and SMNVEV (reference sequence). This CDR3 reads CASSLLGSTNEKLFF. Here the CDR3 DNA reads TGTGCCAGCAGTTTACTGGGATCAACTAATGAAAAACTGTTTTTT.

This clonotype has a count of ten or more. The chain has TRBV6-5 and TRBJ1-5; 8 bases map to TRBD1. The CDR3 length is 14 residues. Germline loops: CDR1 MNHEY, CDR2 SVGAGI. J gave up 2 bases and V 4 bases, and 1 base lay outside the gene matches. The CDR3 sequence: CASSSTGGNQPQHF. In DNA, the CDR3 is TGTGCCAGCAGTTCGACAGGGGGCAATCAGCCCCAGCATTTT.

A note on this clonotype: Since a much larger clone is just one base distant, this may be a read error. The gene calls are TRBV7-9 and TRBJ1-1; no clear D. The length of the CDR3 is 15 residues. Trimming left V 7 bases short and J 1 base short, with 16 bases between. Germline V lookup: CDR1 SEHNR, CDR2 FQNEAQ (reference sequence). CDR3 DNA: TGTGCCAGCAACTCCCCCCCGCGCGGGAACACTGAAGCTTTCTTT. The encoded protein is CASNSPPRGNTEAFF.

At least ten counts were recorded for this clonotype. This chain connects TRBV5-1 to TRBJ2-5; D remains ambiguous. The CDR3 consists of 16 residues. CDR1 is SGHRS and CDR2 is YFSETQ in the germline V gene. Trimming stripped 0 bases from V and 0 bases from J, with 12 bases between. The CDR3 loop is CASSLVAYSHQETQYF. DNA of the CDR3: TGCGCCAGCAGCTTGGTTGCGTACAGTCACCAAGAGACCCAGTACTTC. The full variable domain, rest sourced from reference TRBV5-1 and TRBJ2-5, is KAGVTQTPRYLIKTRGQQVTLSCSPISGHRSVSWYQQTPGQGLQFLFEYFSETQRNKGNFPGRFSGRQFSNSRSEMNVSTLELGDSALYLCASSLVAYSHQETQYFGPGTRLLVL.

This sequence joins TRBV7-2 and TRBJ1-2; TRBD1 might be the D (5 bases). V was clipped by 0 bases and J by 0 bases, with 11 bases between them. From germline, CDR1 is SGHTA and CDR2 FQGNSA. The CDR3 runs to 16 residues. CDR3 DNA: TGTGCCAGCAGCTTAGCGCGGGACCGAGCTAACTATGGCTACACCTTC. Protein sequence: CASSLARDRANYGYTF.